The 5 T cell receptor beta chains presented below share a single source sample, sequenced in a study of early T cells in non-severe SARS-CoV-2 infection. TCRdb called the 5' RACE reads again in MiXCR, with one record for every CDR3 protein. The data show approximately 120,000 distinct CDR3 sequences, 15% seen once. The source material was whole blood. Source of these receptors: an adult who was a healthcare worker with PCR-confirmed SARS-CoV-2 infection or an uninfected control (not recorded which).

The chain employs TRBV3-1 and TRBJ2-1, with D unclear. CDR1 LGHDT and CDR2 YNNKEL come from the germline V gene (reference sequence). This CDR3 comprises 12 residues. V was clipped by 0 bases and J by 6 bases, with 3 bases between them. As DNA, the CDR3 is TGTGCCAGCAGCCAAGATTTCAATGAGCAGTTCTTC. Residues: CASSQDFNEQFF.

In this sample, this clonotype turned up a few times. CDR3 sequence (DNA): TGTGCCTGGAGTGTAGTACAGCGAACAGATACGCAGTATTTT. Amino acids: CAWSVVQRTDTQYF. The chain couples TRBV30 to TRBJ2-3; no clear D. CDR3 length: 14 amino acids. V was clipped by 0 bases and J by 3 bases, with 10 bases between them. CDR1 and CDR2 from the germline V gene are GTSNPN and SVGIG (reference sequence). Supplemented by reference TRBV30 and TRBJ2-3, the full variable domain reads SQTIHQWPATLVQPVGSPLSLECTVEGTSNPNLYWYRQAAGRGLQLLFYSVGIGQISSEVPQNLSASRPQDRQFILSSKKLLLSDSGFYLCAWSVVQRTDTQYFGPGTRLTVL.

The genes are TRBV20-1 and TRBJ2-5; TRBD2 agrees at 15 bases. Germline V gene data show CDR1 as DFQATT and CDR2 as SNEGSKA (reference sequence). CDR3 length: 14 amino acids. V lost 6 bases to trimming and J lost 5 bases; unmatched junction nucleotides: 4. CDR3 residues: CSANGLAGGETQYF. In DNA, the CDR3 is TGCAGTGCAAACGGACTAGCGGGGGGGGAGACCCAGTACTTC.

The sample holds a few counts of this clonotype. The chain employs TRBV2 and TRBJ2-7; 8 nucleotides agree with TRBD2. The V gene's germline CDR1 is SNHLY and CDR2 FYNNEI. The CDR3 has 13 amino acids. Losses at the gene ends were 9 bases for V and 4 bases for J; bases not matched to a gene: 8. CDR3 in DNA: TGTGCCAGTTCTCGGGGGGGAGGTTACGAGCAGTACTTC. Amino acid sequence: CASSRGGGYEQYF.

The chain combines TRBV9 with TRBJ1-2; D is uncertain. The CDR3 covers 15 residues. Per the germline V gene, CDR1 is SGDLS and CDR2 is YYNGEE. Trimming stripped 0 bases from V and 7 bases from J, with 16 bases between. In DNA form, the CDR3 reads TGTGCCAGCAGCGTAGATCCGGATGCCGCTCGTGGCTACACCTTC. Protein: CASSVDPDAARGYTF.